The sequence of this T cell receptor (beta chain) was determined in a study of blood T cell repertoires in COVID-19. The overall study: The origin of the acute and convalescent COVID-19 samples was the United States, Italy and Spain.

Original processing notes: Nucleated cell counts were estimated from reference gene primer amplification. Measured with immunoSEQ multiplex PCR; TCRdb has only the in-frame clones, and not every one. Clonal size and the V and J genes are those of that table, whereas D and trimming came from the DNA. The sample shows approximately 350,000 clones, approximately 90% of them seen only once. The CDR3 runs to 13 residues. CDR1 is GTSNPN, CDR2 SVGIG, per germline (reference sequence). The V gene lost 4 bases and the J gene lost 1 base, with 10 bases spanning the gap. The chain joins TRBV30 to TRBJ1-1; possible D gene TRBD1, 6 bases. This clonotype was sampled from a woman aged 18-30 years who had recovered from COVID-19. Sequenced sample: peripheral blood. The CDR3 sequence is CAWMGAKNTEAFF. The CDR3 region has the DNA TGTGCCTGGATGGGGGCTAAGAACACTGAAGCTTTCTTT.